Below, 17 T cell receptor beta chains from the same sample are listed, as sequenced in a study of OX40 agonist ivuxolimab in advanced cancers. Library preparation was by the immunoSEQ multiplex PCR assay. Imported from immuneACCESS, the table was reduced by TCRdb to in-frame sequences with V and J called. These copies leave out some clones; in studies compared against another copy, an unresolved V gene accounts for under half, and the cause of the remainder is not known. For this sample the table gives some 23,000 clones, of which approximately 91% were detected only once. The ten largest clones represent approximately 48% of the sample. The source was CD4+ or CD8+ T cells sorted from blood, collected in a trial of the OX40 agonist ivuxolimab. The origin of the receptors is an adult with an advanced solid tumor such as melanoma, head and neck, liver or kidney cancer.

The J gene is TRBJ2-2, the V gene TRBV6-5; D not resolved. The germline V gene has CDR1 MNHEY and CDR2 SVGAGI. With 0 bases removed from V and 4 bases from J, the gap between germline ends came to 12 bases. This CDR3 contains 16 residues. The CDR3 coding sequence is TGTGCCAGCAGTTACTCGTGGAAGGGTAGCACCGGGGAGCTGTTTTTT. Translated: CASSYSWKGSTGELFF.

This clone showed up just once. The V and J genes are TRBV1 and TRBJ2-7; TRBD2, the table's D call, was not compared with the DNA. TRBV1 is classified as a pseudogene. The CDR3 runs to 14 residues. The CDR3 sequence: CTSSQASGGHERYF. CDR3 in DNA: TGCACCAGCAGCCAGGCTAGCGGGGGCCACGAGCGGTACTTC.

V and J are TRBV7-9 and TRBJ2-6; TRBD1 agrees at 8 bases. This CDR3 spans 16 amino acids. V lost 4 bases and J lost 4; bases outside the gene matches: 6. Germline CDR1 and CDR2: SEHNR and FQNEAQ (reference sequence). CDR3 loop: CASSSPQGAGANVLTF. In DNA form, the CDR3 reads TGTGCCAGCAGCTCACCCCAGGGGGCCGGGGCCAACGTCCTGACTTTC. The full variable domain, in which reference TRBV7-9 and TRBJ2-6 provide the parts outside the CDR3, is DTGVSQNPRHKITKRGQNVTFRCDPISEHNRLYWYRQTLGQGPEFLTYFQNEAQLEKSRLLSDRFSAERPKGSFSTLEIQRTEQGDSAMYLCASSSPQGAGANVLTFGAGSRLTVL.

There are a few counts of this clone. V gene TRBV6-1 combines with J gene TRBJ1-2, with D maybe TRBD1 (5 bases). Germline loops: CDR1 MNHNS, CDR2 SASEGT. There are 16 residues in the CDR3. Trimming left V 2 bases short and J 0 bases short, with 13 bases between. The CDR3 protein is CASSERAEGSNYGYTF. The CDR3 DNA sequence: TGTGCCAGCAGTGAAAGGGCTGAGGGGTCTAACTATGGCTACACCTTC.

The chain joins TRBV7-2 to TRBJ2-2; D not resolved. This CDR3 has 13 amino acids. Germline assignment: CDR1 SGHTA and CDR2 FQGNSA. Trimming removed 4 bases at V and 3 bases at J, with 6 bases between. CDR3 nucleotides: TGTGCCAGCAGCTCACGGGACACCGGGGAGCTGTTTTTT. It yields the protein CASSSRDTGELFF.

The chain joins TRBV6-5 to TRBJ1-3; TRBD1 is a possible D gene (5 bases). Per the germline V gene, CDR1 is MNHEY and CDR2 is SVGAGI. The CDR3 is 16 amino acids. Trimming cost V 0 bases and J 0 bases, with 9 bases left between them. CDR3 amino acids: CASSYSTGGSGNTIYF. The CDR3 DNA sequence: TGTGCCAGCAGTTACTCGACCGGGGGCTCTGGAAACACCATATATTTT.

The V call is TRBV7-2, the J call TRBJ2-7; weak D call: TRBD2 (6 bases). Germline V gives CDR1 SGHTA, CDR2 FQGNSA. V was cut by 0 bases and J by 3 bases, with 9 bases left in between. The CDR3 spans 14 residues. In nucleotides, the CDR3 is TGTGCCAGCAGCTTAGCGCGGGGAGTCTACGAGCAGTACTTC. Its translation: CASSLARGVYEQYF. Using reference TRBV7-2 and TRBJ2-7 for the parts outside the CDR3, the full variable domain is GAGVSQSPSNKVTEKGKDVELRCDPISGHTALYWYRQSLGQGLEFLIYFQGNSAPDKSGLPSDRFSAERTGGSVSTLTIQRTQQEDSAVYLCASSLARGVYEQYFGPGTRLTVT.

The gene calls are TRBV28 and TRBJ2-7; D remains unclear. V lost 3 bases, J lost 2 bases, and 8 bases lay in between. This CDR3 spans 13 amino acids. In germline, CDR1 is MDHEN, CDR2 SYDVKM. CDR3 nucleotides: TGTGCCAGCAGTTTGGGCAAAACCTACGAGCAGTACTTC. This translates into CASSLGKTYEQYF.

The chain has TRBV19 and TRBJ1-2; the D gene is possibly TRBD1 (5 bases). V dropped 1 base and J dropped 8 bases, with 17 bases sitting between them. Per the germline V gene, CDR1 is LNHDA and CDR2 is SQIVND (reference sequence). The CDR3 consists of 15 residues. CDR3 region: CASSIGRQISLGYTF. CDR3 bases: TGTGCCAGTAGTATAGGACGACAGATATCTCTGGGCTACACCTTC.

The CDR3: CATTPRGAGGSLGYGYTF. The DNA of the CDR3 is TGTGCCACGACACCTAGGGGGGCAGGGGGCTCCCTGGGGTATGGCTACACCTTC. The V and J genes are TRBV19 and TRBJ1-2; 8 bases are a match to TRBD1. Germline V gene sequence: CDR1 LNHDA, CDR2 SQIVND (reference sequence). The ends lost 10 bases at V and 5 bases at J; junction bases unmatched: 24. This CDR3 region has 18 residues.

This rearrangement joins TRBV6-1 to TRBJ2-5, with D perhaps matching TRBD1 (5 bases). The end of the DNA aligns better with TRBJ2-7, so the J call may be wrong. Germline V gene data show CDR1 as MNHNS and CDR2 as SASEGT. The CDR3 has 16 amino acids. In DNA form, the CDR3 reads TGTGCCAGCAGTGATTCGCCTGCCAGGGCATCCTACGAGCAGTACTTC. Translation: CASSDSPARASYEQYF.

This clone was counted between two and nine times. The chain carries TRBV5-4 and TRBJ2-1, with 10 bases fitting TRBD1. This CDR3 region has 19 residues. Germline V gene data show CDR1 as SGHNT and CDR2 as YYREEE (reference sequence). V lost 4 bases and J lost 0; bases outside the gene matches: 13. Here the CDR3 reads CASSPGRQGAPGSYNEQFF. The CDR3 DNA reads as TGTGCCAGCAGCCCGGGGAGACAGGGGGCCCCCGGCTCCTACAATGAGCAGTTCTTC.

The V gene is TRBV7-3, the J gene TRBJ1-2, with TRBD1 matching 11 bases. Germline V CDR1 and CDR2: SGHTA, FQGTGA. The CDR3 spans 17 residues. V gave up 5 bases and J gave up 6 bases; unmatched junction bases: 14. The DNA for the CDR3 is TGTGCCAGCAGCCCGCACCCGGACAGGGGGCCGCTGGATGGCTACACCTTC. It encodes CASSPHPDRGPLDGYTF.

This clone was picked up one time. The V gene is TRBV7-2, the J gene TRBJ2-5, with TRBD2 matching over 8 bases. Judging by the DNA end, TRBJ2-7 fits better; the J call may be wrong. This CDR3 has 13 residues. Germline CDR1 SGHTA, CDR2 FQGNSA. The CDR3 DNA reads TGTGCCAGCAGCTTTAAGCGGGGGTCCGAGCAGTACTTC. As protein: CASSFKRGSEQYF.

The CDR3 loop is CASSPYSGTVNYGYTF. The CDR3 coding sequence is TGTGCCAGCAGCCCTTACTCCGGGACGGTCAACTATGGCTACACCTTC. The chain links TRBV7-2 to TRBJ1-2; a possible D gene is TRBD1 (5 bases). The V end was cut by 5 bases, the J end by 2 bases, with 18 bases between. CDR1 is SGHTA and CDR2 is FQGNSA in the germline V gene. The CDR3 contains 16 residues.

This clone counts as medium-sized. The V call is TRBV2, the J call TRBJ2-5; 13 nucleotides match TRBD2. CDR1 and CDR2 (germline): SNHLY, FYNNEI. CDR3 size: 15 residues. V shed 8 bases, J shed 2 bases, and the junction held 5 bases outside the gene matches. The DNA for the CDR3 is TGTGCCAGCGGAGAACTAGCGGGGGGGCAAGAGACCCAGTACTTC. Protein sequence: CASGELAGGQETQYF.

In nucleotides, the CDR3 is TGCAGCGTTGTAGCGGCGTCAAACACCGGGGAGCTGTTTTTT. Translated, it gives CSVVAASNTGELFF. The rearrangement joins TRBV29-1 to TRBJ2-2, with D maybe TRBD2 (6 bases). The CDR3 is 14 amino acids. The germline V gene encodes CDR1 SQVTM and CDR2 ANQGSEA. Trimming stripped 4 bases from V and 2 bases from J, with 11 bases between.